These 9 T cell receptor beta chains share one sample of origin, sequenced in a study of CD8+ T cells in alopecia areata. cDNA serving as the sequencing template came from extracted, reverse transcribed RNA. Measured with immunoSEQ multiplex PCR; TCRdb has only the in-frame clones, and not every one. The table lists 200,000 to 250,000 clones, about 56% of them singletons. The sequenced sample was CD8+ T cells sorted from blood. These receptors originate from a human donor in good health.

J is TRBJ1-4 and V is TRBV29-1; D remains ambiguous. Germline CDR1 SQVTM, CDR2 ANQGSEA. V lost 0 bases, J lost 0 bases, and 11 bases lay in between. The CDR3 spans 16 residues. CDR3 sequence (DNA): TGCAGCGTTGAAGATTCCGCGAGCCCAACTAATGAAAAACTGTTTTTT. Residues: CSVEDSASPTNEKLFF.

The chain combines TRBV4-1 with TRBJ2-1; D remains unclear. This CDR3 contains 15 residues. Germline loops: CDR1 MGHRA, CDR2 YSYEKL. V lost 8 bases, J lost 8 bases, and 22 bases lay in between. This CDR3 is CASGPSFQRPDEQFF. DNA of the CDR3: TGCGCCAGCGGTCCATCCTTCCAGAGGCCCGATGAGCAGTTCTTC.

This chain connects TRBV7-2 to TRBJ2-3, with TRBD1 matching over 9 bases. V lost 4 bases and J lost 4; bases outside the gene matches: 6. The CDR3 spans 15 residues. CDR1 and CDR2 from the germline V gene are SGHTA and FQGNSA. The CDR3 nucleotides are TGTGCCAGCAGCTCCCGAACAGGGGGCGCAGATACGCAGTATTTT. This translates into CASSSRTGGADTQYF.

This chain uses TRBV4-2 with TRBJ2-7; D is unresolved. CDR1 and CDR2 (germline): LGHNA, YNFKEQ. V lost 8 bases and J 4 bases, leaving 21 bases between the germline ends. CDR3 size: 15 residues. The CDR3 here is CASAPRGGRAYEQYF. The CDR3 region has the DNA TGTGCCAGCGCGCCCCGTGGCGGAAGGGCGTACGAGCAGTACTTC.

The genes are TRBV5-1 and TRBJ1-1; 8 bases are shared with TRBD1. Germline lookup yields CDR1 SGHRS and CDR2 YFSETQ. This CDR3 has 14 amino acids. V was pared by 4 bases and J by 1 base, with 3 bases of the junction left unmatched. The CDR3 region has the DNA TGCGCCAGCAGCCGCAGGGGGCCGAACACTGAAGCTTTCTTT. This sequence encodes CASSRRGPNTEAFF.

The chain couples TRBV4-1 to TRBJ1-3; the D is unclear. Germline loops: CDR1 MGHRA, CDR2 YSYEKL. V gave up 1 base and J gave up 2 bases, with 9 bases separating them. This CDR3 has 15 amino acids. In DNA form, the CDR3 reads TGCGCCAGCAGCCAAGTAACGGCGGCTGGAAACACCATATATTTT. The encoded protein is CASSQVTAAGNTIYF.

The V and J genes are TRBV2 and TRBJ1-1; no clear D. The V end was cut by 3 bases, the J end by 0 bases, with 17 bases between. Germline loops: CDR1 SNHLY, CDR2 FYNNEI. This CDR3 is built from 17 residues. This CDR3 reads CASSDPRVVSMNTEAFF. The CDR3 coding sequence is TGTGCCAGCAGTGACCCGAGGGTGGTTTCCATGAACACTGAAGCTTTCTTT.

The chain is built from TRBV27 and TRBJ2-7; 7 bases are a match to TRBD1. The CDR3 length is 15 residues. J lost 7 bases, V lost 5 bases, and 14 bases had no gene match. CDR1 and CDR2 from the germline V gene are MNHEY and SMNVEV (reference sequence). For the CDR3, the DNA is TGTGCCAGCAGTCCCGGGACAGCTTCCTCTACGGAGCAGTACTTC. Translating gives CASSPGTASSTEQYF.

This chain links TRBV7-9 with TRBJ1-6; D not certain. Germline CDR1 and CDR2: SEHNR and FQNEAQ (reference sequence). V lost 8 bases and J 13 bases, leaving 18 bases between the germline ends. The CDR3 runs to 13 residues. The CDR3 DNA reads TGTGCCAGCGCGAGAGGTCCCCTGGATCCCCTCCACTTT. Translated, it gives CASARGPLDPLHF.